Listed below are T cell receptor beta chains from one sample, sequenced in a study of blood T cell repertoires in COVID-19. The method was immunoSEQ multiplex PCR; TCRdb's version includes in-frame clones alone and lacks a portion of them. The sample holds just under 350,000 clones, roughly 90% seen once. Sequences were obtained from peripheral blood. These TCRs come from a woman in her 70s with COVID-19, enrolled during active disease. Each CDR3 is given with its conserved first and last residue. D genes are given only for firm matches. Clone size is stated in some rows and not others, as once, few, many or a class when expanded.

size | D | J | V | DNA | CDR3
NA | NA | TRBJ2-2 | TRBV19 | TGTGCCAGTAGTATAATAGGGCAGGGCGGGGAGCTGTTTTTT | CASSIIGQGGELFF
NA | TRBD1 | TRBJ1-1 | TRBV7-9 | TGTGCCAGCAGCTTCGGACAGGGCTCTGAAGCTTTCTTT | CASSFGQGSEAFF
NA | TRBD2 | TRBJ2-3 | TRBV4-2 | TGTGCCAGCAGCCAAGACCTGGCGGGGGGGACAGATACGCAGTATTTT | CASSQDLAGGTDTQYF
NA | TRBD2 | TRBJ2-1 | TRBV5-1 | TGCGCCAGCAGCAACGGGGGGGCCCCGAGCTCCTACAATGAGCAGTTCTTC | CASSNGGAPSSYNEQFF
NA | TRBD2 | TRBJ2-7 | TRBV6-5 | TGTGCCACTCTAGCGGGGGGTACCTACGAGCAGTACTTC | CATLAGGTYEQYF
NA | NA | TRBJ2-1 | TRBV7-3 | TGTGCCAGCAGTTTCAGCGGTAATGAGCAGTTCTTC | CASSFSGNEQFF
NA | TRBD1 | TRBJ1-1 | TRBV29-1 | TGCAGCGTCCAGGGGGCGGGGAACACTGAAGCTTTCTTT | CSVQGAGNTEAFF
once | NA | TRBJ2-7 | TRBV5-1 | TGCGCCAGCAGCACCGGTGGAGGGGCACAGTTCTACGAGCAGTACTTC | CASSTGGGAQFYEQYF
NA | NA | TRBJ1-1 | TRBV30 | TGTGCCTGGAGTGTGGACTTCAGGGAGGTGAACACTGAAGCTTTCTTT | CAWSVDFREVNTEAFF
once | TRBD1 | TRBJ2-7 | TRBV7-6 | TGTGCCAGCAGCCCCCGGACAGGGGGCTACGAGCAGTACTTC | CASSPRTGGYEQYF
few | NA | TRBJ1-2 | TRBV6-4 | TGTGCCAGCAGAAATGGCCTTAACTATGGCTACACCTTC | CASRNGLNYGYTF
once | TRBD1 | TRBJ2-3 | TRBV29-1 | TGCAGCGTTGTCCAGGGGGCATGGGATACGCAGTATTTT | CSVVQGAWDTQYF
NA | TRBD1 | TRBJ1-3 | TRBV5-3 | TGTGCCAGAAGCCTCCCGGGACAGGGTTCCTCTGGAAACACCATATATTTT | CARSLPGQGSSGNTIYF
once | TRBD1 | TRBJ2-1 | TRBV19 | TGTGCCAGTAGTGTCAACAGGGGGAGCCACTACAATGAGCAGTTCTTC | CASSVNRGSHYNEQFF
NA | NA | TRBJ1-4 | TRBV30 | TGTGCCTGGAGTAGGGGGGGCGTTGGAAAACTGTTTTTT | CAWSRGGVGKLFF
once | TRBD1 | TRBJ1-1 | TRBV7-2 | TGTGCCAGCAGCCCCCGGACAGGGGACACTGAAGCTTTCTTT | CASSPRTGDTEAFF
NA | TRBD1 | TRBJ1-4 | TRBV2 | TGTGCCAGCAATAGGGACAGGGTGGGGGAAAAACTGTTTTTT | CASNRDRVGEKLFF
NA | TRBD2 | TRBJ2-7 | TRBV10-3 | TGTGCCATCAGTGGACTAGCGGGGGTTGACGAGCAGTACTTC | CAISGLAGVDEQYF
NA | NA | TRBJ2-5 | TRBV18 | TGTGCCAGCTCACCGACTAAAGGAAGTTTCCTAGAGACCCAGTACTTC | CASSPTKGSFLETQYF
NA | TRBD1 | TRBJ1-2 | TRBV6-2/TRBV6-3 | TGTGCCAGCAGTTACTCACCAGGGGGCAACTATGGCTACACCTTC | CASSYSPGGNYGYTF
NA | NA | TRBJ2-3 | TRBV5-5 | TGTGCCAGCAGCTTGGGTCTGATGAGGGGACACTTCACAGATACGCAGTATTTT | CASSLGLMRGHFTDTQYF
NA | TRBD2 | TRBJ2-1 | TRBV5-4 | TGTGCCAGCAGCTCGGGACTAGCGGTTTACAATGAGCAGTTCTTC | CASSSGLAVYNEQFF
NA | TRBD2 | TRBJ2-3 | TRBV5-1 | TGCGCCAGCAGAATAGCGGGGGGGCGGCCAGATACGCAGTATTTT | CASRIAGGRPDTQYF
NA | NA | TRBJ1-2 | TRBV25-1 | TGTGCCAGCAGTGATTCTTCCAGGGTCGACGGCTACACCTTC | CASSDSSRVDGYTF
NA | TRBD2 | TRBJ2-5 | TRBV28 | TGTGCCAGCAGTTTCCCGACTAGCGGGGGGGGAGAGACCCAGTACTTC | CASSFPTSGGGETQYF
NA | NA | TRBJ1-1 | TRBV19 | TGTGCCAGTGGCAGGGGAGCGAACACTGAAGCTTTCTTT | CASGRGANTEAFF
NA | TRBD1 | TRBJ2-3 | TRBV7-9 | TGTGCCAGCAGCCTATTGGGACAGGGAGTACTAGATACGCAGTATTTT | CASSLLGQGVLDTQYF
NA | TRBD2 | TRBJ2-7 | TRBV7-8 | TGTGCCAGCAGACGCCCTCTAGCGGGGGATGCCTACGAGCAGTACTTC | CASRRPLAGDAYEQYF
NA | TRBD2 | TRBJ2-4 | TRBV6-1 | TGTGCCAGCAGTGAACAGAGCGGGGGGGTAGATCTAGCCAAAAACATTCAGTACTTC | CASSEQSGGVDLAKNIQYF
NA | NA | TRBJ1-1 | TRBV27 | TGTGCCAGCAGTTTATCCTCTGACAGCGTAGACACTGAAGCTTTCTTT | CASSLSSDSVDTEAFF
NA | NA | TRBJ1-3 | TRBV25-1 | TGTGCCAGCAGTGAATCAATACTCATCTCTGGAAACACCATATATTTT | CASSESILISGNTIYF
NA | TRBD1 | TRBJ1-3 | TRBV14 | TGTGCCAGCAGCCAATTAGGGACAGTTTCTGGAAACACCATATATTTT | CASSQLGTVSGNTIYF
NA | NA | TRBJ2-1 | TRBV12-1 | TGTGCCAGCACCCCTGGAGAGAAAAATGAGCAGTTCTTC | CASTPGEKNEQFF
NA | TRBD1 | TRBJ1-4 | TRBV25-1 | TGTGCCAGCAGTGCAGGCTCAGGGGGTGAAAAACTGTTTTTT | CASSAGSGGEKLFF
NA | TRBD1 | TRBJ1-3 | TRBV5-1 | TGCGCCAGCAGCCGTACCGGGACAGGGGACGGAAACACCATATATTTT | CASSRTGTGDGNTIYF
NA | NA | TRBJ1-5 | TRBV4-1 | TGCGCCAGCAGCCCTGGAGGGATAATGAGTCAGCCCCAGCATTTT | CASSPGGIMSQPQHF
NA | NA | TRBJ1-1 | TRBV30 | TGTGCCTGGAGTGAGTGGGGCATTTGTTTCTTT | CAWSEWGICFF